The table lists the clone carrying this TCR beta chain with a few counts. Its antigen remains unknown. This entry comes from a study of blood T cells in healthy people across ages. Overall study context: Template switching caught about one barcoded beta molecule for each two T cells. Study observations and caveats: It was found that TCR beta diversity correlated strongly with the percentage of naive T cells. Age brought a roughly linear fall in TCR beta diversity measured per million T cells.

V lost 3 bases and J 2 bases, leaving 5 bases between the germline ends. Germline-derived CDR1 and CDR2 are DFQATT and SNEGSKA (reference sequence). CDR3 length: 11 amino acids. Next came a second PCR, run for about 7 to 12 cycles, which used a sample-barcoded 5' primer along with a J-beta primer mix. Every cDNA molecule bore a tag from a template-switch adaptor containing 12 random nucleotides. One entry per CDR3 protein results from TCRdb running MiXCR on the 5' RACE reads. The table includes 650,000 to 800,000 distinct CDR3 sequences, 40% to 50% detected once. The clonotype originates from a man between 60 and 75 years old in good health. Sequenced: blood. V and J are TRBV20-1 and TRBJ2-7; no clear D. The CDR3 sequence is CSASPAYEQYF. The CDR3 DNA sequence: TGCAGTGCTAGCCCCGCCTACGAGCAGTACTTC.